A selection of T cell receptor beta chains follows, all from one sample in a study of T cell responses to AZD1222 COVID-19 vaccine. Measured with immunoSEQ multiplex PCR; TCRdb has only the in-frame clones, and not every one. The table shows 100,000 to 150,000 clones, with more than 70% occurring only once. The sample was peripheral blood, taken on day 0 of AZD1222 vaccination. All receptors come from an adult in good health. Both conserved end residues are part of each CDR3. D genes are given only for firm matches. A clone size is listed for some rows: how often the clone was seen (once, few, many), or a class if it is expanded.

D gene,clone size,V gene,J gene,CDR3 DNA,CDR3 protein
.,.,TRBV7-2,TRBJ2-7,TGTGCCAGTGGGGGCGGGGGTTTCTTCGAGCAGTACTTC,CASGGGGFFEQYF
.,.,TRBV12-3/TRBV12-4,TRBJ2-2,TGTGCCAGCAGTTACGGGAACGGGGAGCTGTTTTTT,CASSYGNGELFF
.,.,TRBV5-6,TRBJ1-3,TGTGCCAGCAGCTTGGACGCAGGAAACACCATATATTTT,CASSLDAGNTIYF
.,.,TRBV24-1,TRBJ2-1,TGTGCCACCAGTGATTTGCGGCCAGGAACTTACAATGAGCAGTTCTTC,CATSDLRPGTYNEQFF
.,.,TRBV6-5,TRBJ2-7,TGTGCCAGCATCTACGGGCAGGGTCGAGCCTACGAGCAGTACTTC,CASIYGQGRAYEQYF
.,.,TRBV5-6,TRBJ2-2,TGTGCCAGCAGCTTGTTCTCGAACACCGGGGAGCTGTTTTTT,CASSLFSNTGELFF
.,.,TRBV5-1,TRBJ1-5,TGCGCCAGCAGCTTTGAGGACTCGGGGCCCCAGCATTTT,CASSFEDSGPQHF
TRBD1,few,TRBV5-4,TRBJ2-5,TGTGCCAGCAGCTTGGGGGACAGGGGGCTGCGGGAGACCCAGTACTTC,CASSLGDRGLRETQYF
.,.,TRBV5-1,TRBJ2-3,TGCGCCAGCAGCTTGGAGGGAATTTTGACAGATACGCAGTATTTT,CASSLEGILTDTQYF
.,.,TRBV27,TRBJ1-4,TGTGCCAGCAGTTTATTTAGGGGATCTAATGAAAAACTGTTTTTT,CASSLFRGSNEKLFF
TRBD1,.,TRBV4-2,TRBJ1-2,TGTGCCAGCAGCCAAGCGACAGGGGGCTATGGCTACACCTTC,CASSQATGGYGYTF
TRBD1,.,TRBV28,TRBJ2-7,TGTGCCAGCAGCGGACAGGGGTTCTACGAGCAGTACTTC,CASSGQGFYEQYF
.,.,TRBV30,TRBJ2-1,TGTGCCTGGAGTGTTGGAGGTGAGCAGTTCTTC,CAWSVGGEQFF
TRBD1,.,TRBV7-2,TRBJ1-3,TGTGCCAGCAGCTCCGGGACAGCGAGGGCTGGAAACACCATATATTTT,CASSSGTARAGNTIYF
.,.,TRBV28,TRBJ1-5,TGTGCCAGCAGTTTTACCTTGGGGGGCAATCAGCCCCAGCATTTT,CASSFTLGGNQPQHF
TRBD1,.,TRBV7-7,TRBJ2-5,TGTGCTAGCAGCTTCGCCCCGACAGGGCAAGAGACCCAGTACTTC,CASSFAPTGQETQYF
TRBD1,.,TRBV6-5,TRBJ2-7,TGTGCCAGCGGCGACAGGGTATTGTGGGAGCAGTACTTC,CASGDRVLWEQYF
.,.,TRBV7-9,TRBJ1-5,TGTGCCAGCAGCTTAGAAGGCGGGGGGCCCCAGCATTTT,CASSLEGGGPQHF
.,once,TRBV7-2,TRBJ1-6,TGTGCCAGCAGCTTAGCGCCGATGACAGGTTTAGGTTCACCCCTCCACTTT,CASSLAPMTGLGSPLHF
.,.,TRBV7-9,TRBJ2-7,TGTGCCAGCAGCTTACTGGAGGACTACGAGCAGTACTTC,CASSLLEDYEQYF
.,.,TRBV6-5,TRBJ1-6,TGTGCCAGCGGGCAGGGGAGGGCACCCCTCCACTTT,CASGQGRAPLHF
TRBD1,.,TRBV5-3,TRBJ2-2,TGTGCCAGAAGCAAGGACAGGGGCCACACCGGGGAGCTGTTTTTT,CARSKDRGHTGELFF
.,.,TRBV7-9,TRBJ2-3,TGTGCCAGCAGCACGGACAGCCTAGACACAGATACGCAGTATTTT,CASSTDSLDTDTQYF
TRBD1,once,TRBV28,TRBJ1-4,TGTGCCAGCAGTTTAGGGACAGTTGAAAAACTGTTTTTT,CASSLGTVEKLFF
TRBD1,.,TRBV18,TRBJ2-5,TGTGCCAGCTCACAACCTTGGACAGGGCAAGAGACCCAGTACTTC,CASSQPWTGQETQYF
TRBD1,.,TRBV7-9,TRBJ1-2,TGTGCCAGCAGCAACGACAGGGTCGCCAACTATGGCTACACCTTC,CASSNDRVANYGYTF
TRBD1,.,TRBV6-1,TRBJ2-7,TGTGCCAGCACCGACACGGACAGGGGAAACGAGCAGTACTTC,CASTDTDRGNEQYF
.,.,TRBV28,TRBJ2-5,TGTGCCAGCAGTTGGATACAGGGTATTCAAGAGACCCAGTACTTC,CASSWIQGIQETQYF
.,.,TRBV6-7,TRBJ1-2,TGTGCCAGCAGTTTTGGTCGCCTCTATGGCTACACCTTC,CASSFGRLYGYTF
.,once,TRBV7-9,TRBJ1-6,TGTGCCAGCAGCTTTAATTCACCCCTCCACTTT,CASSFNSPLHF
.,once,TRBV28,TRBJ1-1,TGTGCCAGCAGTTCCCCCCCGGGGGTGGGGAACACTGAAGCTTTCTTT,CASSSPPGVGNTEAFF
.,many,TRBV24-1,TRBJ2-7,TGTGCCACCAGTGATAACCGCTACGAGCAGTACTTC,CATSDNRYEQYF
.,.,TRBV18,TRBJ2-7,TGTGCCAGCTCACCACAAACCGGGACTGCCGGGGACGAGCAGTACTTC,CASSPQTGTAGDEQYF
TRBD1,.,TRBV10-3,TRBJ1-2,TGTGCCATCAGTGAGGTGACAGGGATTATCTATGGCTACACCTTC,CAISEVTGIIYGYTF
.,.,TRBV3-1/TRBV3-2,TRBJ1-1,TGTGCCAGCAGCGCCGGGCCGAACACTGAAGCTTTCTTT,CASSAGPNTEAFF
.,.,TRBV20-1,TRBJ1-2,TGCAGTGCAGTAAAGGGCTATGGCTACACCTTC,CSAVKGYGYTF
TRBD2,.,TRBV5-6,TRBJ2-5,TGTGCCAGCAGCTTGGCGTACTATAGCGGGGGGGCCGAGACCCAGTACTTC,CASSLAYYSGGAETQYF